The present T cell receptor (beta chain) was sequenced within a study of T cell responses to AZD1222 COVID-19 vaccine. Pooled samples include second doses given at about 4 or 12 weeks. Trimming pared 1 base from V and 4 bases from J, leaving 7 bases between. CDR3 size: 12 residues. CDR1 is GTSNPN, CDR2 SVGIG, per germline (reference sequence). The repertoire was sequenced with immunoSEQ multiplex PCR; TCRdb's copy has only in-frame clones and lacks some. This sample has more than 120,000 clones, with roughly nine tenths found just once. This specimen consisted of peripheral blood, obtained 28 days after the second AZD1222 dose. This TCR was sampled from an adult who received the AZD1222 COVID-19 vaccine. The chain joins TRBV30 to TRBJ1-2; TRBD1 is a possible D gene (5 bases). As DNA, the CDR3 is TGTGCCTGGAGTGCGGACACCTATGGCTACACCTTC. This codes for CAWSADTYGYTF.